The rows below give T cell receptor beta chains drawn from one sample of a study of blood T cell repertoires in COVID-19. Measured with immunoSEQ multiplex PCR; TCRdb has only the in-frame clones, and not every one. The sample includes 150,000 to 180,000 clones, roughly 80% of them seen just once. The sequencing input was peripheral blood. The receptor set was obtained from a man older than 75 with acute or convalescent COVID-19. Both conserved end residues are part of each CDR3.

V gene: TRBV4-2; J gene: TRBJ1-2; CDR3 protein: CASSQGDSHGYTF
V gene: TRBV10-2; J gene: TRBJ1-5; CDR3 protein: CASRQVRDQPQHF
V gene: TRBV6-5; J gene: TRBJ1-4; CDR3 protein: CASTRDRGEKLFF
V gene: TRBV5-1; J gene: TRBJ2-5; CDR3 protein: CASSPGLYQETQYF
V gene: TRBV2; J gene: TRBJ1-2; CDR3 protein: CASTRDRGPYGYTF
V gene: TRBV29-1; J gene: TRBJ1-1; CDR3 protein: CSADRGGNTEAFF
V gene: TRBV4-1; J gene: TRBJ1-6; CDR3 protein: CASSQETGATYNSPLHF
V gene: TRBV6-2/TRBV6-3; J gene: TRBJ1-2; CDR3 protein: CASSYSSYGYTF
V gene: TRBV19; J gene: TRBJ2-5; CDR3 protein: CASSPPTSGGKTQYF
V gene: TRBV19; J gene: TRBJ1-5; CDR3 protein: CASSRPDEPGGNQPQHF
V gene: TRBV7-9; J gene: TRBJ1-5; CDR3 protein: CASSSDRDYQPQHF
V gene: TRBV12-3/TRBV12-4; J gene: TRBJ2-3; CDR3 protein: CASSRQGGDTQYF
V gene: TRBV28; J gene: TRBJ2-5; CDR3 protein: CASSLVNLAGGETQYF
V gene: TRBV4-3; J gene: TRBJ2-3; CDR3 protein: CASSLTPGQGGEDTQYF
V gene: TRBV24-1; J gene: TRBJ2-1; CDR3 protein: CAAAGGGEQFF
V gene: TRBV21-1; J gene: TRBJ1-6; CDR3 protein: CATYRDSIIPHRNSPLHF
V gene: TRBV19; J gene: TRBJ1-5; CDR3 protein: CAIGRRQPQHF
V gene: TRBV5-6; J gene: TRBJ2-7; CDR3 protein: CASSLAGSGSYEQYF
V gene: TRBV7-2; J gene: TRBJ2-5; CDR3 protein: CASSFGGRLETQYF
V gene: TRBV3-1/TRBV3-2; J gene: TRBJ1-6; CDR3 protein: CASSQGGRASPLHF
V gene: TRBV6-1; J gene: TRBJ2-7; CDR3 protein: CASSENRGGPYEQYF
V gene: TRBV6-5; J gene: TRBJ2-7; CDR3 protein: CASSLDRGSYEQYF
V gene: TRBV19; J gene: TRBJ2-1; CDR3 protein: CASSMGVTGVNNEQFF
V gene: TRBV6-6; J gene: TRBJ1-1; CDR3 protein: CASILTGSSTEAFF
V gene: TRBV7-8; J gene: TRBJ1-1; CDR3 protein: CASSTKQGAWAFF
V gene: TRBV9; J gene: TRBJ1-3; CDR3 protein: CASSTSGNTIYF
V gene: TRBV5-4; J gene: TRBJ1-1; CDR3 protein: CASSLQGRNTEAFF
V gene: TRBV7-9; J gene: TRBJ2-3; CDR3 protein: CASSPTTSGGGTDTQYF
V gene: TRBV11-2; J gene: TRBJ2-7; CDR3 protein: CASSPRTSSSYEQYF
V gene: TRBV6-5; J gene: TRBJ2-5; CDR3 protein: CASSYGTGKGETQYF
V gene: TRBV19; J gene: TRBJ2-4; CDR3 protein: CASTSHGGGTKNIQYF
V gene: TRBV9; J gene: TRBJ2-7; CDR3 protein: CASSVGGTGTYEQYF
V gene: TRBV10-3; J gene: TRBJ2-3; CDR3 protein: CAIRPVAGASDTQYF